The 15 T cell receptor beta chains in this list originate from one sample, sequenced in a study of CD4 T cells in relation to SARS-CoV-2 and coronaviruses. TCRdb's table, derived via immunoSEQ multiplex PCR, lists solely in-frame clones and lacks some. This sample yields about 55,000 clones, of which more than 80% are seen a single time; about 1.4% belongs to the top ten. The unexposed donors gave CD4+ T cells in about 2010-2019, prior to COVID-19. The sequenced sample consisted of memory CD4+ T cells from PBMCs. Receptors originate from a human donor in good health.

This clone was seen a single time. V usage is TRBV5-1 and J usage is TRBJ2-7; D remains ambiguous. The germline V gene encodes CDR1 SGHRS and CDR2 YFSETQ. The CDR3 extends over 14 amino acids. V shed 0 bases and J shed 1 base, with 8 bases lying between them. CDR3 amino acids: CASSLATRSYEQYF. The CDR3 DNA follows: TGCGCCAGCAGCTTGGCGACACGATCCTACGAGCAGTACTTC.

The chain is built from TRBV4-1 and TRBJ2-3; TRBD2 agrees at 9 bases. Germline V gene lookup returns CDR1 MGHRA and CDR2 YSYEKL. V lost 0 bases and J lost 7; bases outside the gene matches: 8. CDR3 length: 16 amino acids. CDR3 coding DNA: TGCGCCAGCAGCCAAGATCCCAGCGGGAGGTTAAATACGCAGTATTTT. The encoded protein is CASSQDPSGRLNTQYF.

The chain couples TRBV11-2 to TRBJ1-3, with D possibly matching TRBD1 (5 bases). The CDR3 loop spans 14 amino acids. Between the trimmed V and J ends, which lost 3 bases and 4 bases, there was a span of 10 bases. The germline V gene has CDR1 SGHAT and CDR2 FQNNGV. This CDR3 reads CASSFGQQGNTIYF. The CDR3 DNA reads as TGTGCCAGCAGCTTTGGACAACAGGGAAACACCATATATTTT.

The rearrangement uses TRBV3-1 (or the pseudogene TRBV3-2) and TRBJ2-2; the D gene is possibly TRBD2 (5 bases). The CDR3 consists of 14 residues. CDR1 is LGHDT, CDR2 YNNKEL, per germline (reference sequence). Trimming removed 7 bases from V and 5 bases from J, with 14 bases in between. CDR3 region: CASTGPGYTGELFF. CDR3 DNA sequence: TGTGCCAGCACGGGTCCGGGATATACCGGGGAGCTGTTTTTT.

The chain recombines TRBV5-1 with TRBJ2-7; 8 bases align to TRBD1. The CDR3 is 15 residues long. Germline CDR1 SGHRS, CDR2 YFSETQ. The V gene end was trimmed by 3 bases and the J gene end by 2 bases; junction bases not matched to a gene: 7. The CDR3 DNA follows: TGCGCCAGCAGCTCGCCGGGACAGGCACCCTACGAGCAGTACTTC. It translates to CASSSPGQAPYEQYF.

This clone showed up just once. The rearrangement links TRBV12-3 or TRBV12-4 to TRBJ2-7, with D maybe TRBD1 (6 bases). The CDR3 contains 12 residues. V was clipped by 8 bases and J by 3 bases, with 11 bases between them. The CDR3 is CASGQTSYEQYF. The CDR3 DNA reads TGTGCCAGCGGACAGACGAGCTACGAGCAGTACTTC.

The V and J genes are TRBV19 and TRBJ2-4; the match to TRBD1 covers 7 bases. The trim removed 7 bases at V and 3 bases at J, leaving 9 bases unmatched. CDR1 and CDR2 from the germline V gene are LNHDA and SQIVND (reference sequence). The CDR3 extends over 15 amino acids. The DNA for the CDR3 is TGTGCCAGTATGGGACAGTTGGGCGGCAAAAACATTCAGTACTTC. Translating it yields CASMGQLGGKNIQYF.

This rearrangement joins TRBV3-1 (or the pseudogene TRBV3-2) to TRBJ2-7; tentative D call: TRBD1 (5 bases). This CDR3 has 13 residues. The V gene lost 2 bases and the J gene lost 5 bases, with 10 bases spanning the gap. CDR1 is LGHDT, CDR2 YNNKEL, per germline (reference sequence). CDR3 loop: CASSQLEGDEQYF. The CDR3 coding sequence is TGTGCCAGCAGCCAACTCGAAGGGGACGAGCAGTACTTC.

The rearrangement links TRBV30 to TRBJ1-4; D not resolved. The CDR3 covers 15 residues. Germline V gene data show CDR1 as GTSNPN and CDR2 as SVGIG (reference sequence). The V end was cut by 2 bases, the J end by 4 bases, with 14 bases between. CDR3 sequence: CAWSLVRGGNEKLFF. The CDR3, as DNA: TGTGCCTGGAGTCTAGTTCGGGGTGGTAATGAAAAACTGTTTTTT.

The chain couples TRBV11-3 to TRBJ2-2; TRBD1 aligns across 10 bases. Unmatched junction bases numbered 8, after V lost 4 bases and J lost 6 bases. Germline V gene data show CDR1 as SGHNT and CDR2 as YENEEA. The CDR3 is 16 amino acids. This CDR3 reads CASSSAGTGVSGELFF. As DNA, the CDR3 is TGTGCCAGCAGCTCGGCCGGGACAGGGGTTTCCGGGGAGCTGTTTTTT.

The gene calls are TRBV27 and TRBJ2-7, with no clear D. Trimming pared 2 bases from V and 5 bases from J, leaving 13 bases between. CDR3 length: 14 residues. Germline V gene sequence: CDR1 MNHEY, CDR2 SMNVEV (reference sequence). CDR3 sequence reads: CASSLLRSSNEQYF. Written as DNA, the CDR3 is TGTGCCAGCAGTTTACTCCGCAGCTCTAACGAGCAGTACTTC.

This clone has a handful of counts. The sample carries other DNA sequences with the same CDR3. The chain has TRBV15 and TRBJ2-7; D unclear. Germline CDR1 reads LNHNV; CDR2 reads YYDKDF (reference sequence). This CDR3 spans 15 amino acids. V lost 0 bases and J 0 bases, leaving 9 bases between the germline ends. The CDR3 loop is CATSREFGLSYEQYF. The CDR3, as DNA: TGTGCCACCAGCAGAGAATTTGGCCTCTCCTACGAGCAGTACTTC.

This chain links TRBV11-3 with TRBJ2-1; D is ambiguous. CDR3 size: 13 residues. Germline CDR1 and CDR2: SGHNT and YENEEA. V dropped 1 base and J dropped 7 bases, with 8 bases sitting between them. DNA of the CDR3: TGTGCCAGCAGCTTAGTGAACAAGAATGAGCAGTTCTTC. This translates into CASSLVNKNEQFF.

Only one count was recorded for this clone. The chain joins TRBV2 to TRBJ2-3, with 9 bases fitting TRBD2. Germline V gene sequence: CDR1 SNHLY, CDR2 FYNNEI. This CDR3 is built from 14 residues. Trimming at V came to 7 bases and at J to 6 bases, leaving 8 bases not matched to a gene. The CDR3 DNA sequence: TGTGCCAGCAAACTAGCGGGTGTTTTTGATACGCAGTATTTT. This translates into CASKLAGVFDTQYF.

CDR3: CASSRGGATNEKLFF. CDR3 DNA: TGTGCCAGCAGCCGGGGGGGGGCAACTAATGAAAAACTGTTTTTT. The chain links TRBV5-4 to TRBJ1-4, with a weak D call TRBD1 (5 bases). The CDR3 contains 15 residues. Germline CDR1 SGHNT, CDR2 YYREEE (reference sequence). The V end was cut by 4 bases, the J end by 0 bases, with 10 bases between.